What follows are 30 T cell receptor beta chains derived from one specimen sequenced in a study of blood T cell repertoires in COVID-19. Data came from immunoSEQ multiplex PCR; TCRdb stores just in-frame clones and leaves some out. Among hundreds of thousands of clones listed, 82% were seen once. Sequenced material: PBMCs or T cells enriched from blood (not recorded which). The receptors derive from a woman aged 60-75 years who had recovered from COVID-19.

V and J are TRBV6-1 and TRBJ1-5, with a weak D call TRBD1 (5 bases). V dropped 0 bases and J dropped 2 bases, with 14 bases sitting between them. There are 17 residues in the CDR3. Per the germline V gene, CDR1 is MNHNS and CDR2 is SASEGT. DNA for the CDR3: TGTGCCAGCAGTGAAGCGCCAGGGTTCCGCGGCAATCAGCCCCAGCATTTT. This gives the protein CASSEAPGFRGNQPQHF.

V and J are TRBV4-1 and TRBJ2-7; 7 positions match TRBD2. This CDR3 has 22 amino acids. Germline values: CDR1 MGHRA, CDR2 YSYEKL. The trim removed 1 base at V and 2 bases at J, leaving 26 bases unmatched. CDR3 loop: CASSQAGPIPGLTNINPYEQYF. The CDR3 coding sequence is TGCGCCAGCAGCCAAGCGGGTCCAATACCGGGACTAACTAATATTAACCCCTACGAGCAGTACTTC.

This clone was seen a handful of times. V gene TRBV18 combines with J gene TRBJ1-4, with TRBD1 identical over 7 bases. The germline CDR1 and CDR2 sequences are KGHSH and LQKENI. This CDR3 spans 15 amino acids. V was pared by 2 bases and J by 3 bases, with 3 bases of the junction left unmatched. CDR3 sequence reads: CASSPSGQPNEKLFF. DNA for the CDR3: TGTGCCAGCTCACCATCGGGACAGCCTAATGAAAAACTGTTTTTT.

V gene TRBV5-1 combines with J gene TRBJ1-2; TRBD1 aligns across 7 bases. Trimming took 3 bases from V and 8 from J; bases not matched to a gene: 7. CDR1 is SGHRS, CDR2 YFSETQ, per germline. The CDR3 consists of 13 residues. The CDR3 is CASSSTGTEGYTF. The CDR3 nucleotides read TGCGCCAGCAGCTCAACCGGGACAGAGGGCTACACCTTC.

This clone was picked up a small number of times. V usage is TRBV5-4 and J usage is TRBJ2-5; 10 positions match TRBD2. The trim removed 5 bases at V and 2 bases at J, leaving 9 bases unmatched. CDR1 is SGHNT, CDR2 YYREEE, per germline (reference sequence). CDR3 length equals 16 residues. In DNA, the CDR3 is TGTGCCAGCAGACTAAATAGCGGGAGGAGTCAAGAGACCCAGTACTTC. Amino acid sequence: CASRLNSGRSQETQYF.

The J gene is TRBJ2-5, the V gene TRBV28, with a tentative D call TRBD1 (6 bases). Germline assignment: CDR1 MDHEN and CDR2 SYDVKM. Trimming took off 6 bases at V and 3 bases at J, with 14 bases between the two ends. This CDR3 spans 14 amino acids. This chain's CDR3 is CASSPYGQKETQYF. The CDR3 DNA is TGTGCCAGCAGCCCCTACGGACAGAAAGAGACCCAGTACTTC. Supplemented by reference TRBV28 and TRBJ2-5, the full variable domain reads DVKVTQSSRYLVKRTGEKVFLECVQDMDHENMFWYRQDPGLGLRLIYFSYDVKMKEKGDIPEGYSVSREKKERFSLILESASTNQTSMYLCASSPYGQKETQYFGPGTRLLVL.

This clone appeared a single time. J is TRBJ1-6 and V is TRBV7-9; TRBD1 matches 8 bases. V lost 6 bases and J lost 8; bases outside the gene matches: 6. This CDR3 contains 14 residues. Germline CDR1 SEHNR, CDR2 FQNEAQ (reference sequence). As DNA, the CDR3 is TGTGCCAGCAGGACCCAGGGGGCGGATTCACCCCTCCACTTT. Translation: CASRTQGADSPLHF.

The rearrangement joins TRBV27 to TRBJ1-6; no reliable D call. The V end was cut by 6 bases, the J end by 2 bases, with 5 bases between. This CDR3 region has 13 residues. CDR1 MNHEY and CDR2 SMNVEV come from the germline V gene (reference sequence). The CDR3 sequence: CASRTTYNSPLHF. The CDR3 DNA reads TGTGCCAGCAGGACAACCTATAATTCACCCCTCCACTTT.

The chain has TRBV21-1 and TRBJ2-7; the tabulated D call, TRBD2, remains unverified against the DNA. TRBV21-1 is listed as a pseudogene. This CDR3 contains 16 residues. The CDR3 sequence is CASSKEVAGDNYEQYF. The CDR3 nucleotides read TGTGCCAGCAGCAAAGAGGTGGCGGGGGACAACTACGAGCAGTACTTC.

CDR3 loop: CASSLDGTVTEAFF. The CDR3 DNA sequence: TGTGCCAGCAGCTTAGATGGGACAGTAACTGAAGCTTTCTTT. The chain has TRBV7-9 and TRBJ1-1; 7 nucleotides line up with TRBD1. CDR1 is SEHNR, CDR2 FQNEAQ, per germline (reference sequence). V shed 1 base, J shed 5 bases, and the junction held 4 bases outside the gene matches. The length of the CDR3 is 14 residues.

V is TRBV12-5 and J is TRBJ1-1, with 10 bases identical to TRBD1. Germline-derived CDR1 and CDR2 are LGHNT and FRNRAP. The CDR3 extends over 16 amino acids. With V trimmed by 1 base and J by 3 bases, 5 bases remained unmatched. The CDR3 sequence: CASGLGGTGVYTEAFF. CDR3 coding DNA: TGTGCTAGTGGTTTGGGGGGGACAGGGGTGTACACTGAAGCTTTCTTT.

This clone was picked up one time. CDR3 loop: CASSPRWHSSYEQYF. In nucleotides, the CDR3 is TGTGCCAGCAGCCCCCGCTGGCACAGCTCCTACGAGCAGTACTTC. The chain joins TRBV11-2 to TRBJ2-7; D not resolved. This CDR3 is 15 amino acids long. Trimming took 5 bases from V and 0 from J, leaving 14 bases between them. Germline-derived CDR1 and CDR2 are SGHAT and FQNNGV.

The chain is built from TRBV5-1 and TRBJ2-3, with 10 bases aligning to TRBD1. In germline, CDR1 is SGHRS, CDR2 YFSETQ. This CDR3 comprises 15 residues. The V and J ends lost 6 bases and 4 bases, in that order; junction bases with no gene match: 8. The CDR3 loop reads CASTDRDRGADTQYF. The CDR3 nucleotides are TGCGCCAGCACCGACCGGGACAGGGGCGCAGATACGCAGTATTTT.

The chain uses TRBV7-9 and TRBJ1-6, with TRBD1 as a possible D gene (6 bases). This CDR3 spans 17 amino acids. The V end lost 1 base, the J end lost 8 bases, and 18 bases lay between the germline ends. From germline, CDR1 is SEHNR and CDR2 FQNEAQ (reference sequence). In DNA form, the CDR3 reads TGTGCCAGCAGCTTAGATCTGGGGGCATCAGGGGATTCACCCCTCCACTTT. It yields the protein CASSLDLGASGDSPLHF.

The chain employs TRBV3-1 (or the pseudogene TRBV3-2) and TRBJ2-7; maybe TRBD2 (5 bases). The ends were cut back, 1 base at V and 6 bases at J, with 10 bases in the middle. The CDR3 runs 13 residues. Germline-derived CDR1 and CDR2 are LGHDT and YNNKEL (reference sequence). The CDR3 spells CASSQGLGSEQYF. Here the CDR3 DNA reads TGTGCCAGCAGCCAAGGATTGGGGAGCGAGCAGTACTTC.

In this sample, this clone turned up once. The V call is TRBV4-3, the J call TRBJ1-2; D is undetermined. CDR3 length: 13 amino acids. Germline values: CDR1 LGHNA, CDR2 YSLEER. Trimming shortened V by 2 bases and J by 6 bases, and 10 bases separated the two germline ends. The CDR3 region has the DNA TGCGCCAGCAGCCAAAGAGGTAGCCATGGCTACACCTTC. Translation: CASSQRGSHGYTF.

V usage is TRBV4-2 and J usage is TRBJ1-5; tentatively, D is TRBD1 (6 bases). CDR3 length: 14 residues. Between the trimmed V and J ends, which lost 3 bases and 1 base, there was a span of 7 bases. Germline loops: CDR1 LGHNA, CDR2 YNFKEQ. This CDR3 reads CASSQGTSNQPQHF. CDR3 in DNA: TGTGCCAGCAGCCAGGGGACAAGCAATCAGCCCCAGCATTTT.

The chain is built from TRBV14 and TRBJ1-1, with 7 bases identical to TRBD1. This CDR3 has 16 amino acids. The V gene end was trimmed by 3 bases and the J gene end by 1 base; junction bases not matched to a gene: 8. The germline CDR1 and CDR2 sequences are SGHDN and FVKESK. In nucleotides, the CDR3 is TGTGCCAGCAGCCACCGACAGGGTCAGGGGAACACTGAAGCTTTCTTT. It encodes CASSHRQGQGNTEAFF. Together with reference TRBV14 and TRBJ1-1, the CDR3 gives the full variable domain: EAGVTQFPSHSVIEKGQTVTLRCDPISGHDNLYWYRRVMGKEIKFLLHFVKESKQDESGMPNNRFLAERTGGTYSTLKVQPAELEDSGVYFCASSHRQGQGNTEAFFGQGTRLTVV.

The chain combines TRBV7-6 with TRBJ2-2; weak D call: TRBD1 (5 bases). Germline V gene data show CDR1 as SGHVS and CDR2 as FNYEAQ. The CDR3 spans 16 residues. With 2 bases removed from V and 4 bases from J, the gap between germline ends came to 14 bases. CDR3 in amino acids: CASSLKLGQSTGELFF. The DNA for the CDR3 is TGTGCCAGCAGCTTAAAACTCGGACAAAGCACCGGGGAGCTGTTTTTT.

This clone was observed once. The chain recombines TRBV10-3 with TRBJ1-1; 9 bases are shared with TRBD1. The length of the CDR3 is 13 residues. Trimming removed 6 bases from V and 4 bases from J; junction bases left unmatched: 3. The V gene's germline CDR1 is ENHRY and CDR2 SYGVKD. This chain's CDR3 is CAIRLTGGTEAFF. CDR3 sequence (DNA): TGTGCCATCAGGTTGACAGGGGGCACTGAAGCTTTCTTT.

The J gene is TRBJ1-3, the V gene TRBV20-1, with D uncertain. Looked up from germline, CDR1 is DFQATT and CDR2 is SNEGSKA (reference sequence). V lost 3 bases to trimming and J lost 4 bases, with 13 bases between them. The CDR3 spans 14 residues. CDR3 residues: CSASSPLMGNTIYF. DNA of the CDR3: TGCAGTGCTAGTAGCCCATTGATGGGAAACACCATATATTTT.

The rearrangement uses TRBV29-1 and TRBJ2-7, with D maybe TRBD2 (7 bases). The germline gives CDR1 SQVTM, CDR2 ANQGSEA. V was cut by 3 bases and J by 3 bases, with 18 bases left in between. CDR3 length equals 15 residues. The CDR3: CSVDVGGQGLYEQYF. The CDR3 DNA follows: TGCAGCGTTGATGTCGGGGGGCAAGGCCTCTACGAGCAGTACTTC.

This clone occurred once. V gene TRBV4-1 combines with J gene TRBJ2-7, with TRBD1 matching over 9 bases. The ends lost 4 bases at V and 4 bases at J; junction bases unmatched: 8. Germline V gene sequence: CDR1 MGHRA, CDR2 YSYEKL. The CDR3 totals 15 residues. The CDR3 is CASSPWGQGKYEQYF. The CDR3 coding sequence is TGCGCCAGCAGCCCCTGGGGACAGGGTAAATACGAGCAGTACTTC.

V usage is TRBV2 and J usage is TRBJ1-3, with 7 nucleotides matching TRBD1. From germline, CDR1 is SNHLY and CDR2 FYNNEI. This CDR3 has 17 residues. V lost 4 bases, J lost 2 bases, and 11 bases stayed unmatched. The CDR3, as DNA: TGTGCCAGCAGTGTCCGCTCACAGGGGATAACTGGAAACACCATATATTTT. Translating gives CASSVRSQGITGNTIYF.

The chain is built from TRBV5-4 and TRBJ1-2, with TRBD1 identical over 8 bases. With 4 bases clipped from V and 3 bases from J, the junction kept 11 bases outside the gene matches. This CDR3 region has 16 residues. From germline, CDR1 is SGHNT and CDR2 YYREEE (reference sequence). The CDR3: CASSPPSGQGDYGYTF. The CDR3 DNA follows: TGTGCCAGCAGCCCTCCTTCCGGACAGGGTGACTATGGCTACACCTTC.

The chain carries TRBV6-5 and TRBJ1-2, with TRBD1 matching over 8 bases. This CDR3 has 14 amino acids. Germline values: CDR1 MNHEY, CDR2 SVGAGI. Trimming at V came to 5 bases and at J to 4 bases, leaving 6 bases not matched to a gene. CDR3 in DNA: TGTGCCAGCAGTAGAGGACAGGGCGGCTATGGCTACACCTTC. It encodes CASSRGQGGYGYTF.

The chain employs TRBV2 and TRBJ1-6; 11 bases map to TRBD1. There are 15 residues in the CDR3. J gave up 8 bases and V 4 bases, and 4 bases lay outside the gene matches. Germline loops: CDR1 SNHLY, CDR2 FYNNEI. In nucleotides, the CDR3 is TGTGCCAGCAGTGTGTGGACAGGGGGCGATTCACCCCTCCACTTT. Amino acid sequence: CASSVWTGGDSPLHF. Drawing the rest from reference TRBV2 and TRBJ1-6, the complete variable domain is EPEVTQTPSHQVTQMGQEVILRCVPISNHLYFYWYRQILGQKVEFLVSFYNNEISEKSEIFDDQFSVERPDGSNFTLKIRSTKLEDSAMYFCASSVWTGGDSPLHFGNGTRLTVT.

CDR3 DNA sequence: TGTGCCAGCAGTTTGGGGGGGCCGGATACGCAGTATTTT. Protein: CASSLGGPDTQYF. The chain employs TRBV12-3 or TRBV12-4 and TRBJ2-3, with a tentative D call TRBD2 (7 bases). V lost 3 bases and J 6 bases, leaving 10 bases between the germline ends. The CDR3 totals 13 residues.

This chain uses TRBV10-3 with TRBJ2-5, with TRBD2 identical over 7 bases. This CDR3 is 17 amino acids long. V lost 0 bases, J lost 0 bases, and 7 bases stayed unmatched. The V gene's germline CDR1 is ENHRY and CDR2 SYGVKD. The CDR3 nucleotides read TGTGCCATCAGTGAGTCCCGACTAGCCCAGTACCAAGAGACCCAGTACTTC. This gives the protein CAISESRLAQYQETQYF.

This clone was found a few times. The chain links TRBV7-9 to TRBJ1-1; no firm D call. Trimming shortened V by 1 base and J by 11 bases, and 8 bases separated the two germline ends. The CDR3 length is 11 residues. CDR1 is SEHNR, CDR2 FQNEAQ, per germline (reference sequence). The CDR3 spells CASSLGPGAFF. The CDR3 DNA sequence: TGTGCCAGCAGCTTAGGGCCCGGGGCTTTCTTT.